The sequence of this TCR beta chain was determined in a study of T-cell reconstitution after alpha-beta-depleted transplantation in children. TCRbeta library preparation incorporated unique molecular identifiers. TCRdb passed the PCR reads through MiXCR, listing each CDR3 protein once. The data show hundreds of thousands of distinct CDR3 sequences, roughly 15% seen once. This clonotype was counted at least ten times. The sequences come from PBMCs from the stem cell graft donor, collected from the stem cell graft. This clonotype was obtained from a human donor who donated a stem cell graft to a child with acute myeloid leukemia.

The CDR3 DNA reads as TGCAGCGTTGGGACTAGCGGGGGCCTTGGGGATACGCAGTATTTT. Translation gives CSVGTSGGLGDTQYF. V usage is TRBV29-1 and J usage is TRBJ2-3; the match to TRBD2 covers 13 bases. V was pared by 4 bases and J by 6 bases, with 7 bases of the junction left unmatched. Germline V CDR1 and CDR2: SQVTM, ANQGSEA. The CDR3 consists of 15 residues.